This is a list of T cell receptor beta chains from one sample in a study of blood T cells in healthy people across ages. Each CDR3 protein gets one entry after TCRdb re-called the 5' RACE reads with MiXCR. The sample lists about 780,000 distinct CDR3 sequences; less than 60% were seen once. Sequences were obtained from blood. The receptor set was obtained from a man aged 80 or over in good health. CDR3s include the opening cysteine and the closing phenylalanine or tryptophan. A D gene is named only where the DNA matches it firmly. Part of the rows lack a size; the others show once, few, many or a class for expanded clones.

D gene	V gene	J gene	clone size	CDR3 DNA	CDR3 protein
.	TRBV20-1	TRBJ2-7	.	TGCAGTGCTAGGATGCCAGGGAGCATCGGCGAGCAGTACTTC	CSARMPGSIGEQYF
TRBD2	TRBV5-6	TRBJ2-5	.	TGTGCCAGCAGCACTGTTTTAGCGGGAGGGGACAATGAGCAGTACTTC	CASSTVLAGGDNEQYF
.	TRBV20-1	TRBJ1-2	few	TGCAGTGCTACGATCTCTGGGAACTATGGCTACACCTTC	CSATISGNYGYTF
TRBD1	TRBV7-3	TRBJ1-1	.	TGTGCCAGCAGCCCCGGGAGGGGGCTCGGAGCTTTCTTT	CASSPGRGLGAFF
TRBD1	TRBV29-1	TRBJ2-5	.	TGCAGCGTTAGGAAGACAGGGGAAGGGACCCAGTACTTC	CSVRKTGEGTQYF
TRBD1	TRBV24-1	TRBJ2-1	.	TGTGCCACCAGCGGGGCGACAGGGGGGTCCTACAATCAGCAGTTCTTC	CATSGATGGSYNQQFF
TRBD1	TRBV20-1	TRBJ1-5	.	TGCAATGCTAGCCCGACAGGGAATAGCAATCAGCCCCAGCATTTT	CNASPTGNSNQPQHF
.	TRBV20-1	TRBJ2-7	.	TGCAGTGCCACGACTAGTAGGTACGAGCAGTACTTC	CSATTSRYEQYF
.	TRBV5-1	TRBJ2-7	.	TGCGCCAGCCGTACCCAGGAAGGCCGTTACGAGCAGTACTTC	CASRTQEGRYEQYF
.	TRBV11-3	TRBJ1-4	.	TGTGCCAGCAGCCGGGGCGATGAAAAACTGTTTTTT	CASSRGDEKLFF
.	TRBV15	TRBJ1-5	.	TGTGCCACCAGCAGAGGACAGCACAATCAGCCCCAGCATTTT	CATSRGQHNQPQHF
.	TRBV7-2	TRBJ1-1	few	TGTGCCAGCAGTTCGCGCTCGGCCACTGAAGCTTTCTTT	CASSSRSATEAFF
.	TRBV24-1	TRBJ2-1	.	TGTGCCACCAGTGATTTAATTTCAGGGGTCAATGAGCAGTTCTTC	CATSDLISGVNEQFF
TRBD2	TRBV2	TRBJ2-4	.	TGTGCCAGCAGTGAACGACTAGCGGGACCCTCCAAAAACATTCAGTACTTC	CASSERLAGPSKNIQYF
.	TRBV20-1	TRBJ2-2	.	TGCAGCGCTTGGGGGGCGAGCACCGGGGAGCTGTTTTTT	CSAWGASTGELFF
TRBD1	TRBV10-3	TRBJ2-7	few	TGTGCCATCAGGGGGACAGGGGGCGGCGAGCAGTACTTC	CAIRGTGGGEQYF
.	TRBV29-1	TRBJ2-7	few	TGCAGCGTTGAGCACTCCAACAATGAGCAGTACTTC	CSVEHSNNEQYF
TRBD2	TRBV20-1	TRBJ2-1	few	TGCAGTGCTAGTGGCGGGAGGGTGCCCTACAATGAGCAGTTCTTC	CSASGGRVPYNEQFF
.	TRBV7-9	TRBJ2-2	many	TGTGCCAGCAGCCCAGGGTCAGGGAACACCGGGGAGCTGTTTTTT	CASSPGSGNTGELFF
.	TRBV21-1	TRBJ2-5	many	TGTGCCAGCAGCAAAGGAGGTCTGACCGGCCCCCGTCAAGAGACCCAGTACTTC	CASSKGGLTGPRQETQYF
TRBD1	TRBV5-1	TRBJ2-1	few	TGCGCCAGCAGCTTGGCCGGGACAGGGGGCCCCCCTGAGCAGTTCTTC	CASSLAGTGGPPEQFF
.	TRBV12-3/TRBV12-4	TRBJ2-3	.	TGTGCCAGCAGTTCGGCGGGGTATACGCAGTATTTT	CASSSAGYTQYF
.	TRBV30	TRBJ2-7	.	TGTGCCGGGGACGGTGGAAGCGAGCAGTACTTC	CAGDGGSEQYF
.	TRBV7-9	TRBJ2-3	many	TGTGCCAGCAGCGTTGGACGCACAGATACGCAGTATTTT	CASSVGRTDTQYF
TRBD2	TRBV7-2	TRBJ2-1	.	TGTGCCAGCAGCTTACGGCTAGCGGCGGGCTACGAGCAGTTCTTC	CASSLRLAAGYEQFF
TRBD2	TRBV5-1	TRBJ2-1	few	TGCGCCAGCAGCTCCCCTGAAGGGGGAGCGGGAGGGCCGTTCTACAATGAGCAGTTCTTC	CASSSPEGGAGGPFYNEQFF
.	TRBV10-3	TRBJ1-5	.	TGTGCCATCAGTGGAGGTCATAGCAATCAGCCCCAGCATTTT	CAISGGHSNQPQHF
.	TRBV7-7	TRBJ2-3	.	TGTGCTAGCAGCACTGGACAGATCACAGATACGCAGTATTTT	CASSTGQITDTQYF
TRBD1	TRBV20-1	TRBJ2-7	many	TGCAGTGTTCTCTCCGGGACAGGTAATTACGAGCAGTACTTC	CSVLSGTGNYEQYF
.	TRBV9	TRBJ2-1	.	TGTGCCAGCACCCCAATTTTCGGCAATGAGCAGTTCTTC	CASTPIFGNEQFF
.	TRBV20-1	TRBJ2-1	.	TGCAGTGCTAGTCTGTCTGACCAAGAGACCCAGTTCTTC	CSASLSDQETQFF
.	TRBV7-9	TRBJ1-6	.	TGTGCCAGCAGCTTAGCGGTCCCCAATTCACCCCTCCACTTT	CASSLAVPNSPLHF
.	TRBV6-1	TRBJ2-6	few	TGTGCCAGCAGTGAAGCGCGTCCCAGTGGGGCCAACGTCCTGACTTTC	CASSEARPSGANVLTF
TRBD1	TRBV24-1	TRBJ2-1	few	TGTGCCACCAGTGATCCGGGACAGCTGATCAATGAGCAGTTCTTC	CATSDPGQLINEQFF
.	TRBV30	TRBJ2-4	.	TGTGCCTGGAGTGTACGTAGGGACATTCAGTACTTC	CAWSVRRDIQYF
.	TRBV9	TRBJ2-1	few	TGTGCCAGCAGCGTAAGGTTACGGGATTGGAATGAGCAGTTCTTC	CASSVRLRDWNEQFF
.	TRBV3-1	TRBJ2-5	.	TGTGCCAGCAGCCAAGGCGTCCAGGGAGAGACCCAGTACTTC	CASSQGVQGETQYF
.	TRBV27	TRBJ2-7	.	TGTGCCAGCAGTTTCGCCCTCTCCTACGAGCAGTACTTC	CASSFALSYEQYF
.	TRBV5-1	TRBJ2-7	.	TGCGCCAGCAGCGTGGTTGGTCTCAATGAGCAGTACTTC	CASSVVGLNEQYF
TRBD2	TRBV5-1	TRBJ2-7	.	TGCGCCAGCAGCTTGGGGGCCACTAGCGGGAGGGCCGCTCTATCCTACGAGCAGTACTTC	CASSLGATSGRAALSYEQYF
TRBD1	TRBV9	TRBJ2-7	.	TGTGCCAGCAGCGCATTACCAGACAGGGGCTACGAGCAGTACTTC	CASSALPDRGYEQYF
.	TRBV14	TRBJ2-5	.	TGTGCCAGCAGCCAAGAGATATCGAGGGGAGAGACCCAGTACTTC	CASSQEISRGETQYF
TRBD1	TRBV9	TRBJ1-6	.	TGTGCCAGCAGCGTTTCTCAGGGGGCGGATTCACCCCTCCACTTT	CASSVSQGADSPLHF
.	TRBV6-6	TRBJ2-7	.	TGTGCCAGCAGTGACTCGGAGGCGCATGAGCAGTACTTC	CASSDSEAHEQYF